Listed here are 25 T cell receptor beta chains from one sample, sequenced in a study of Tregs in tolerant kidney transplant recipients. Assay used: immunoSEQ multiplex PCR; TCRdb lists only in-frame clones, some missing. The table lists 120,000 or so clones, about 91% of them singletons, with approximately 0.6% in the top ten. Sequencing was carried out using CD4+ T cells from blood. These TCRs come from a human donor in good health.

This clone showed up just once. CDR3 residues: CASSIVGEVAAKNIQYF. In nucleotides, the CDR3 is TGTGCCAGTAGTATAGTGGGGGAGGTCGCGGCCAAAAACATTCAGTACTTC. This rearrangement joins TRBV19 to TRBJ2-4, with D tentatively TRBD2 (6 bases). The germline V and J ends were trimmed by 1 base and 1 base, with 14 bases remaining between them. The CDR3 runs 17 residues. CDR1 and CDR2 from the germline V gene are LNHDA and SQIVND (reference sequence).

This sequence joins TRBV5-1 and TRBJ1-1, with a weak D call TRBD1 (5 bases). Trimming removed 6 bases from V and 3 bases from J, with 12 bases in between. Germline V gene data show CDR1 as SGHRS and CDR2 as YFSETQ. The CDR3 is 13 amino acids. The chain's CDR3 is CASNLEGYTEAFF. The CDR3 coding sequence is TGCGCCAGCAATTTGGAGGGGTACACTGAAGCTTTCTTT.

DNA for the CDR3: TGTGCCAGCAGCACTACGGGGAGCTTTCGGGCTGCCCTCCACTTT. Protein: CASSTTGSFRAALHF. The chain uses TRBV2 and TRBJ1-6, with D unresolved. The CDR3 length is 15 residues. V lost 6 bases and J 14 bases, leaving 23 bases between the germline ends. Germline V lookup: CDR1 SNHLY, CDR2 FYNNEI.

The chain is built from TRBV2 and TRBJ1-5; D is uncertain. Per the germline V gene, CDR1 is SNHLY and CDR2 is FYNNEI. V lost 9 bases, J lost 1 base, and 13 bases lay in between. This CDR3 has 14 residues. CDR3 loop: CASSSRRSNQPQHF. CDR3 nucleotide sequence: TGTGCCAGTTCCTCCCGGAGGAGCAATCAGCCCCAGCATTTT.

This clone was picked up a small number of times. The J gene is TRBJ1-2, the V gene TRBV15, with a weak D call TRBD1 (6 bases). V lost 0 bases to trimming and J lost 7 bases, with 18 bases between them. The CDR3 contains 16 residues. Germline V gives CDR1 LNHNV, CDR2 YYDKDF (reference sequence). This CDR3 is CATSRDGGQVPPGYTF. CDR3 DNA sequence: TGTGCCACCAGCAGAGATGGGGGCCAGGTCCCCCCTGGCTACACCTTC.

This clone occurred once. The V gene is TRBV6-5, the J gene TRBJ2-7, with D perhaps TRBD2 (6 bases). The CDR3 has 14 amino acids. CDR1 is MNHEY and CDR2 is SVGAGI in the germline V gene. Trimming left V 4 bases short and J 5 bases short, with 15 bases between. CDR3 protein: CASSFERGTDEQYF. The CDR3 DNA follows: TGTGCCAGCAGTTTCGAACGGGGGACGGACGAGCAGTACTTC.

J is TRBJ2-3 and V is TRBV5-4; D is unresolved. Germline values: CDR1 SGHNT, CDR2 YYREEE (reference sequence). This CDR3 contains 19 residues. V was trimmed by 1 base and J by 0 bases, leaving 21 bases between them. Here the CDR3 reads CASSLIGHRAGTSTDTQYF. CDR3 DNA: TGTGCCAGCAGCTTGATTGGCCATAGAGCCGGCACTAGCACAGATACGCAGTATTTT.

This clone was seen just once. The V call is TRBV10-2, the J call TRBJ2-2; 7 bases map to TRBD1. Germline CDR1 WSHSY, CDR2 SAAADI. This CDR3 spans 14 amino acids. Losses at the gene ends were 7 bases for V and 1 base for J; bases not matched to a gene: 3. The chain's CDR3 is CASKGAENTGELFF. The CDR3 region has the DNA TGCGCCAGCAAGGGGGCAGAGAACACCGGGGAGCTGTTTTTT.

This chain uses TRBV7-2 with TRBJ2-5, with 14 bases aligning to TRBD2. V shed 5 bases, J shed 5 bases, and the junction held 10 bases outside the gene matches. The CDR3 covers 17 residues. Germline assignment: CDR1 SGHTA and CDR2 FQGNSA. The CDR3 here is CASSQEGTSGRGETQYF. In DNA, the CDR3 is TGTGCCAGCAGCCAAGAGGGGACTAGCGGGAGAGGGGAGACCCAGTACTTC.

The gene calls are TRBV5-1 and TRBJ2-2; D is uncertain. Germline V gene sequence: CDR1 SGHRS, CDR2 YFSETQ. V lost 5 bases and J lost 1, with 12 bases in between. The CDR3 totals 15 residues. CDR3 residues: CASSLARMNTGELFF. The CDR3 DNA follows: TGCGCCAGCAGTCTGGCACGGATGAACACCGGGGAGCTGTTTTTT.

The chain combines TRBV19 with TRBJ1-2, with TRBD1 as a possible D gene (5 bases). The CDR3 runs to 14 residues. The germline V gene has CDR1 LNHDA and CDR2 SQIVND (reference sequence). Trimming shortened V by 6 bases and J by 6 bases, and 17 bases separated the two germline ends. The CDR3 region is CASRSPTREDGYTF. CDR3 DNA sequence: TGTGCCAGTAGAAGCCCCACCAGGGAGGATGGCTACACCTTC. Combining the CDR3 with reference TRBV19 and TRBJ1-2 gives the whole variable domain DGGITQSPKYLFRKEGQNVTLSCEQNLNHDAMYWYRQDPGQGLRLIYYSQIVNDFQKGDIAEGYSVSREKKESFPLTVTSAQKNPTAFYLCASRSPTREDGYTFGSGTRLTVV.

This chain joins TRBV11-2 and TRBJ2-1, with D maybe TRBD2 (6 bases). V lost 3 bases, J lost 0 bases, and 12 bases lay in between. The V gene's germline CDR1 is SGHAT and CDR2 FQNNGV. This CDR3 comprises 16 residues. As DNA, the CDR3 is TGTGCCAGCAGCTTCTATAGCGGCCGCTCCTACAATGAGCAGTTCTTC. It is translated as CASSFYSGRSYNEQFF.

The chain is built from TRBV5-6 and TRBJ1-6, with a weak D call TRBD1 (5 bases). V was shortened by 4 bases and J by 7 bases, with 12 bases between the two germline ends. The CDR3 is made up of 14 amino acids. CDR1 is SGHDT and CDR2 is YYEEEE in the germline V gene. This chain's CDR3 is CASSPIGGNSPLHF. CDR3 nucleotides: TGTGCCAGCAGCCCAATCGGGGGGAATTCACCCCTCCACTTT.

The chain uses TRBV7-2 and TRBJ2-7, with 15 bases identical to TRBD2. The V segment lost 7 bases and the J segment 6 bases; nucleotides outside the gene matches: 13. Germline V gives CDR1 SGHTA, CDR2 FQGNSA. The CDR3 totals 17 residues. CDR3 residues: CASTPTGLAGGLAEQYF. CDR3 sequence (DNA): TGTGCCAGCACCCCGACGGGACTAGCGGGAGGCTTGGCCGAGCAGTACTTC.

This clone was seen just once. The chain is built from TRBV5-4 and TRBJ2-1; 9 bases agree with TRBD2. CDR1 and CDR2 (germline): SGHNT, YYREEE (reference sequence). This CDR3 has 15 residues. V lost 1 base, J lost 7 bases, and 6 bases stayed unmatched. CDR3 nucleotides: TGTGCCAGCAGCTTGTCAGCGGGAGGAGGTAATGAGCAGTTCTTC. Translation: CASSLSAGGGNEQFF.

This clone was seen a single time. This chain connects TRBV2 to TRBJ2-5, with D perhaps given as TRBD1 or TRBD2 (5 bases each). V was trimmed by 8 bases and J by 4 bases, leaving 14 bases between them. The germline V gene encodes CDR1 SNHLY and CDR2 FYNNEI. This CDR3 has 13 residues. Here the CDR3 reads CASADRDGETQYF. CDR3 bases: TGTGCCAGCGCGGACCGGGACGGAGAGACCCAGTACTTC.

The chain links TRBV30 to TRBJ1-2, with TRBD1 identical over 8 bases. This CDR3 has 13 amino acids. V was clipped by 2 bases and J by 4 bases; unmatched bases: 3. The germline gives CDR1 GTSNPN, CDR2 SVGIG (reference sequence). The CDR3 nucleotides read TGTGCCTGGAGTATTACAGGGGGCTATGGCTACACCTTC. Translated: CAWSITGGYGYTF.

This clone turned up a few times. The V and J genes are TRBV29-1 and TRBJ1-1, with a tentative D call TRBD1 (5 bases). The CDR3 contains 13 residues. Trimming took off 6 bases at V and 1 base at J, with 12 bases between the two ends. The germline gives CDR1 SQVTM, CDR2 ANQGSEA. CDR3 coding DNA: TGCAGCGTCAAGTTCGGACAGAACACTGAAGCTTTCTTT. As protein: CSVKFGQNTEAFF.

The rearrangement links TRBV5-8 to TRBJ1-2; no definite D call. V was trimmed by 1 base and J by 2 bases, leaving 0 bases between them. The CDR3 loop spans 11 amino acids. Germline lookup yields CDR1 SGHTS and CDR2 YDEGEE. As DNA, the CDR3 is TGTGCCAGCAGCTTGAACTATGGCTACACCTTC. Encoded protein: CASSLNYGYTF.

The chain joins TRBV10-3 to TRBJ1-1; TRBD1 might be the D (6 bases). The V gene's germline CDR1 is ENHRY and CDR2 SYGVKD. The CDR3 covers 14 residues. Trimming took off 3 bases at V and 3 bases at J, with 11 bases between the two ends. CDR3 loop: CAISDQPGDTEAFF. The DNA of the CDR3 is TGTGCCATCAGTGACCAGCCAGGGGACACTGAAGCTTTCTTT.

The rearrangement uses TRBV19 and TRBJ1-1; D is unresolved. There are 15 residues in the CDR3. V lost 0 bases and J lost 1, with 9 bases in between. CDR1 LNHDA and CDR2 SQIVND come from the germline V gene (reference sequence). The CDR3 nucleotides read TGTGCCAGTAGTATAGATCAATGGCAGAACACTGAAGCTTTCTTT. It is translated as CASSIDQWQNTEAFF.

The genes are TRBV18 and TRBJ2-7; 7 nucleotides align to TRBD1. The CDR3 totals 14 residues. In germline, CDR1 is KGHSH, CDR2 LQKENI. V dropped 2 bases and J dropped 2; count of bases not matched to a gene: 3. This CDR3 reads CASSPRGTAYEQYF. The DNA for the CDR3 is TGTGCCAGCTCACCAAGAGGGACAGCCTACGAGCAGTACTTC.

This clone was seen a single time. CDR3 protein: CASSNRDGSADTQYF. Written as DNA, the CDR3 is TGTGCCAGCAGCAACCGGGACGGGTCCGCAGATACGCAGTATTTT. The chain is built from TRBV6-4 and TRBJ2-3; tentatively, D is TRBD1 or TRBD2 (5 bases each). V was clipped by 6 bases and J by 4 bases, with 17 bases between them. This CDR3 comprises 15 residues. Per the germline V gene, CDR1 is MRHNA and CDR2 is SNTAGT.

The CDR3 DNA reads TGTGCCTGGGGGGGCCGCGGGAACACCGGGGAGCTGTTTTTT. This encodes CAWGGRGNTGELFF. The chain couples TRBV30 to TRBJ2-2; TRBD1 might be the D (6 bases). CDR1 is GTSNPN and CDR2 is SVGIG in the germline V gene (reference sequence). The CDR3 covers 14 residues. The V and J ends lost 5 bases and 1 base respectively, with 11 bases between them.

The rearrangement joins TRBV14 to TRBJ1-2, with 7 bases aligning to TRBD1. J gave up 4 bases and V 8 bases, and 7 bases lay outside the gene matches. CDR3 length: 13 residues. The V gene's germline CDR1 is SGHDN and CDR2 FVKESK. The CDR3 protein is CASPRRGGYGYTF. The CDR3 DNA is TGTGCCAGCCCACGCAGGGGGGGCTATGGCTACACCTTC.